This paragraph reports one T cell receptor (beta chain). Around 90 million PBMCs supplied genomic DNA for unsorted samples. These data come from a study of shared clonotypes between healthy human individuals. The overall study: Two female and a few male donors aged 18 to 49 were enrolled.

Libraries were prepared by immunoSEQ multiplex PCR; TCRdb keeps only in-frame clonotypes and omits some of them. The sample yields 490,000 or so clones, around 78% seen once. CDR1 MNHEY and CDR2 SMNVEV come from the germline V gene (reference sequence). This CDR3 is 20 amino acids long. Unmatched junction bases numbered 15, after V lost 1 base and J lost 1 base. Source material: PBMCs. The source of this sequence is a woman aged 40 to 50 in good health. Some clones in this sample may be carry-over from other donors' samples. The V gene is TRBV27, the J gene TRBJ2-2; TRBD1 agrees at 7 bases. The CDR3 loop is CASSLYGRGQTPENTGELFF. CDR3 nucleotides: TGTGCCAGCAGTTTATATGGCCGGGGACAGACCCCAGAGAACACCGGGGAGCTGTTTTTT.